Listed below are T cell receptor beta chains from one sample, sequenced in a study of T-cell memory formation after mild COVID-19. TCRdb redid the calling of the 5' RACE reads with MiXCR, one entry per CDR3 protein. The sample includes approximately 240,000 distinct CDR3 sequences, around 15% of them seen just once. The sequenced material came from PBMCs or a T cell subset sorted from them (not recorded which). All receptors derive from a man in his late teens or twenties who had mild COVID-19 (a few samples of this study predate the infection). Cell type and time point are not known. The CDR3 runs from the conserved cysteine through the conserved F or W. D genes are given only for firm matches. Expanded clones are given a class, and other clones once, few, many or no size at all.

CDR3	DNA	J	size	D	V
CASSLVRASNNEQFF	TGTGCCAGCAGCTTAGTCCGCGCGTCAAACAATGAGCAGTTCTTC	TRBJ2-1	-	-	TRBV7-3
CASSLSGRDTGELFF	TGTGCCAGCAGCTTAAGCGGTCGGGACACCGGGGAGCTGTTTTTT	TRBJ2-2	few	-	TRBV7-3
CASSTDGNSNQPQHF	TGTGCCAGCTCTACTGACGGTAATAGCAATCAGCCCCAGCATTTT	TRBJ1-5	-	-	TRBV19
CASSLRQGAGEQYF	TGTGCCAGCAGCTTGAGACAGGGGGCAGGAGAGCAGTACTTC	TRBJ2-7	-	TRBD1	TRBV5-4
CASSFGGGRETEAFF	TGCGCCAGCAGCTTCGGCGGGGGGCGTGAAACTGAAGCTTTCTTT	TRBJ1-1	many	-	TRBV5-1
CSVDRGPYEQYF	TGCAGCGTGGACAGGGGACCCTACGAGCAGTACTTC	TRBJ2-7	few	TRBD1	TRBV29-1
CASSLPPNEQFF	TGTGCCAGCAGCCTCCCCCCCAATGAGCAGTTCTTC	TRBJ2-1	many	-	TRBV7-2
CASSLDRLSGEQFF	TGTGCCAGCAGCTTAGATCGGCTTTCTGGTGAGCAGTTCTTC	TRBJ2-1	-	-	TRBV11-2
CASSLPAAGVHTF	TGTGCCAGCAGTTTGCCGGCCGCAGGGGTTCACACCTTC	TRBJ1-2	-	-	TRBV12-3/TRBV12-4
CASSQEGSRQGAEDTQYF	TGCGCCAGCAGCCAAGAGGGGAGTAGACAGGGGGCGGAAGATACGCAGTATTTT	TRBJ2-3	-	TRBD1	TRBV4-3
CASSLTPGKVADTQYF	TGTGCCAGCAGCTTAACCCCAGGGAAGGTAGCAGATACGCAGTATTTT	TRBJ2-3	few	-	TRBV7-3
CASSQPGLASGELFF	TGTGCCAGCAGTCAACCGGGACTAGCGTCTGGGGAGCTGTTTTTT	TRBJ2-2	-	TRBD2	TRBV12-3/TRBV12-4
CASSEDRGEVETQYF	TGTGCCAGCAGTGAGGACCGGGGAGAGGTAGAGACCCAGTACTTC	TRBJ2-5	-	-	TRBV2
CASSLVGQGSYTF	TGTGCCAGCAGCTTAGTAGGGCAGGGAAGCTACACCTTC	TRBJ1-2	-	-	TRBV7-2
CSARDLAGAEQFF	TGCAGTGCTAGAGATCTAGCGGGGGCTGAGCAGTTCTTC	TRBJ2-1	-	TRBD2	TRBV20-1
CASSQEVPQALASTDTQYF	TGCGCCAGCAGCCAAGAGGTTCCCCAAGCCTTAGCGAGCACAGATACGCAGTATTTT	TRBJ2-3	few	-	TRBV4-1
CASSYRLAGTDTQYF	TGCGCCAGCAGCTACCGACTAGCGGGGACAGATACGCAGTATTTT	TRBJ2-3	few	TRBD2	TRBV5-1
CATSDSGVGYTF	TGTGCCACCAGTGATTCAGGGGTTGGCTACACCTTC	TRBJ1-2	-	-	TRBV24-1
CASSFTGTVRTGELFF	TGTGCCAGCAGCTTTACCGGGACAGTACGTACCGGGGAGCTGTTTTTT	TRBJ2-2	-	TRBD1	TRBV7-2
CASSVQGRGNEQFF	TGCGCCAGCAGCGTACAGGGGCGCGGGAATGAGCAGTTCTTC	TRBJ2-1	medium-sized	TRBD1	TRBV4-3
CASRMDPPLHF	TGTGCCAGCAGAATGGATCCACCCCTCCACTTT	TRBJ1-6	few	-	TRBV2
CSAVRDGNEQFF	TGCAGTGCTGTCCGGGACGGCAATGAGCAGTTCTTC	TRBJ2-1	few	-	TRBV20-1
CASRAGGDTDTQYF	TGTGCCAGCAGGGCAGGGGGTGACACAGATACGCAGTATTTT	TRBJ2-3	many	TRBD1	TRBV5-4
CASRPGQGGQPQHF	TGTGCCAGCAGGCCGGGACAGGGAGGTCAGCCCCAGCATTTT	TRBJ1-5	few	TRBD1	TRBV12-3/TRBV12-4
CASGDGTGGIDTQYF	TGTGCTAGTGGTGATGGGACAGGGGGGATAGATACGCAGTATTTT	TRBJ2-3	-	TRBD1	TRBV12-5
CASTKGASPYNEQFF	TGTGCCAGCACCAAAGGGGCCAGTCCCTACAATGAGCAGTTCTTC	TRBJ2-1	few	-	TRBV12-3/TRBV12-4
CASNDGLETQYF	TGCGCCAGCAATGACGGGTTAGAGACCCAGTACTTC	TRBJ2-5	many	-	TRBV5-1
CSHAAGSSYNEQFF	TGCAGCCATGCTGCAGGGAGCTCCTACAATGAGCAGTTCTTC	TRBJ2-1	many	-	TRBV29-1
CASSPRGGSRYGYTF	TGTGCCAGCAGCCCACGCGGGGGGAGCCGATATGGCTACACCTTC	TRBJ1-2	-	-	TRBV7-2
CASSYSISTDYGYTF	TGTGCCAGCAGTTACTCGATAAGTACGGACTATGGCTACACCTTC	TRBJ1-2	few	-	TRBV6-5
CASSRTGTELEKLFF	TGTGCCAGCAGCCGGACCGGGACAGAACTTGAAAAACTGTTTTTT	TRBJ1-4	-	TRBD1	TRBV3-1
CATSDSKADSYNEQFF	TGTGCCACCAGTGACTCAAAGGCCGACTCCTACAATGAGCAGTTCTTC	TRBJ2-1	few	-	TRBV24-1
CASSLAGSGGMYNEQFF	TGCGCCAGCAGCTTGGCCGGGAGCGGGGGGATGTATAATGAGCAGTTCTTC	TRBJ2-1	-	TRBD2	TRBV5-1
CSVGEAGGGSYNEQFF	TGCAGCGTTGGCGAAGCGGGGGGGGGCTCCTACAATGAGCAGTTCTTC	TRBJ2-1	few	TRBD2	TRBV29-1
CASSYAGVRGGYTF	TGTGCCAGCAGTTACGCAGGGGTGAGAGGTGGCTACACCTTC	TRBJ1-2	few	-	TRBV6-6
CASSSLPRGGNTEAFF	TGTGCCAGCAGCTCGCTCCCGAGGGGCGGGAACACTGAAGCTTTCTTT	TRBJ1-1	-	-	TRBV7-6
CASSLGAGEYNEQFF	TGCGCCAGCAGCCTGGGGGCGGGGGAGTACAATGAGCAGTTCTTC	TRBJ2-1	few	-	TRBV5-1
CASSPPGAVDTQYF	TGTGCCAGCTCACCACCAGGGGCGGTGGATACGCAGTATTTT	TRBJ2-3	few	-	TRBV18
CASSPTPGAYNEQFF	TGTGCCAGCAGCCCCACACCGGGCGCCTACAATGAGCAGTTCTTC	TRBJ2-1	few	-	TRBV7-2
CASSFHRASDTEAFF	TGTGCCAGCAGTTTCCACAGGGCTTCGGACACTGAAGCTTTCTTT	TRBJ1-1	many	-	TRBV12-3/TRBV12-4